The 8 T cell receptor beta chains given below trace back to one sample, sequenced in a study of shared clonotypes between healthy human individuals. Sequenced by immunoSEQ multiplex PCR; TCRdb stores in-frame clones only, minus some. The data contain over a million clones, roughly 98% of them singletons. Sequenced input: naive CD4+ T cells sorted from blood. The subset was: CD45RA+ positively selected. These TCRs come from a young man in good health.

The V gene is TRBV4-3, the J gene TRBJ2-3; 10 positions agree with TRBD1. From germline, CDR1 is LGHNA and CDR2 YSLEER. After removal of 0 bases from V and 5 bases from J, the junction contained 11 bases not matched to a gene. The CDR3 is 18 amino acids. The DNA for the CDR3 is TGCGCCAGCAGCCAAGACCCACCGGGACAGGGGTCGGTAGATACGCAGTATTTT. Its translation: CASSQDPPGQGSVDTQYF.

This clone was seen once. The rearrangement joins TRBV5-8 to TRBJ1-1; no definite D call. Between the trimmed V and J ends, which lost 4 bases and 5 bases, there was a span of 18 bases. Germline V CDR1 and CDR2: SGHTS, YDEGEE. This CDR3 is built from 15 residues. CDR3 residues: CASSLLSTLGTEAFF. The CDR3 nucleotides read TGTGCCAGCAGCCTTCTGTCGACTCTAGGAACTGAAGCTTTCTTT. Full variable domain (rest looked up from reference TRBV5-8 and TRBJ1-1): EAGVTQSPTHLIKTRGQQATLRCSPISGHTSVYWYQQALGLGLQFLLWYDEGEERNRGNFPPRFSGRQFPNYSSELNVNALELEDSALYLCASSLLSTLGTEAFFGQGTRLTVV.

The V call is TRBV11-3, the J call TRBJ2-2; the match to TRBD1 covers 11 bases. The CDR3 covers 16 residues. V shed 3 bases, J shed 7 bases, and the junction held 7 bases outside the gene matches. Germline CDR1 reads SGHNT; CDR2 reads YENEEA. The CDR3 protein is CASSFRTGGAYGELFF. As DNA, the CDR3 is TGTGCCAGCAGCTTCCGGACAGGGGGCGCATACGGGGAGCTGTTTTTT.

This clone was detected only once. The V call is TRBV11-2, the J call TRBJ2-3; 7 nucleotides agree with TRBD1. This CDR3 has 15 amino acids. Trimming cost V 5 bases and J 1 base; bases outside gene matches: 6. Germline V gene lookup returns CDR1 SGHAT and CDR2 FQNNGV. In nucleotides, the CDR3 is TGTGCCAGCAGCCTTTACAGGGGTGGCACAGATACGCAGTATTTT. Amino acids: CASSLYRGGTDTQYF.

The rearrangement links TRBV5-8 to TRBJ2-1; D gene ambiguous. Germline CDR1 SGHTS, CDR2 YDEGEE. The V end was cut by 0 bases, the J end by 4 bases, with 11 bases between. The CDR3 spans 15 residues. CDR3 bases: TGTGCCAGCAGCTTGGACCCGTTAGGATACAATGAGCAGTTCTTC. Translating gives CASSLDPLGYNEQFF.

This clone was seen just once. The chain couples TRBV4-1 to TRBJ1-1; perhaps TRBD1 as D (6 bases). With 4 bases removed from V and 4 bases from J, the gap between germline ends came to 10 bases. CDR3 length equals 13 residues. Germline V CDR1 and CDR2: MGHRA, YSYEKL. The CDR3 reads CASSPEGGTEAFF. In DNA form, the CDR3 reads TGCGCCAGCAGCCCCGAGGGGGGCACTGAAGCTTTCTTT.

The chain carries TRBV28 and TRBJ1-1; 7 nucleotides line up with TRBD1. The germline CDR1 and CDR2 sequences are MDHEN and SYDVKM. Losses at the gene ends were 3 bases for V and 6 bases for J; bases not matched to a gene: 13. The CDR3 spans 16 residues. The CDR3 sequence is CASSFLRGPLVAEAFF. The CDR3 region has the DNA TGTGCCAGCAGTTTTTTAAGGGGGCCGTTGGTGGCTGAAGCTTTCTTT.

This clone appeared once. This chain links TRBV27 with TRBJ2-5, with 7 bases fitting TRBD1. Germline V gene lookup returns CDR1 MNHEY and CDR2 SMNVEV (reference sequence). The CDR3 runs 13 residues. Trimming removed 8 bases from V and 5 bases from J; junction bases left unmatched: 8. CDR3 sequence (DNA): TGTGCCAGCTCGCACAGGGGTGTGGAGACCCAGTACTTC. Its translation: CASSHRGVETQYF.